The 26 T cell receptor beta chains in this list originate from one sample, sequenced in a study of T cells in Graves' hyperthyroidism and ophthalmopathy. TCR beta CDR3 regions were amplified from RNA transcripts. Primed by the HTBI set, a first-round RT-PCR was run on the TCR CDR3. In TCRdb, the multiplex PCR reads were re-called with MiXCR into one record per CDR3 protein. Here the sample spans hundreds of thousands of distinct CDR3 sequences, around 13% being singletons. Material for sequencing was blood. These receptors all stem from a woman in her late teens or twenties with Graves' hyperthyroidism.

This clonotype was recorded at least ten times. The V and J genes are TRBV3-1 and TRBJ2-1, with 9 bases fitting TRBD2. V shed 2 bases and J 6 bases; nucleotides not matched to a gene: 5. This CDR3 is 15 amino acids long. CDR1 is LGHDT and CDR2 is YNNKEL in the germline V gene (reference sequence). The CDR3 loop reads CASSQLGLALNEQFF. The CDR3 nucleotides read TGTGCCAGCAGCCAATTGGGACTAGCCCTCAATGAGCAGTTCTTC.

V gene TRBV4-2 combines with J gene TRBJ2-2, with D possibly TRBD2 on 5 matching bases. The V end was cut by 1 base, the J end by 10 bases, with 16 bases between. CDR1 is LGHNA and CDR2 is YNFKEQ in the germline V gene. The CDR3 has 15 amino acids. CDR3 loop: CASSQGEFLSEELFF. The DNA of the CDR3 is TGTGCCAGCAGCCAAGGGGAGTTCCTTTCCGAGGAGCTGTTTTTT.

This clonotype occurred a few times. The chain links TRBV5-6 to TRBJ1-1; 11 nucleotides align to TRBD1. The ends lost 2 bases at V and 7 bases at J; junction bases unmatched: 10. Germline lookup yields CDR1 SGHDT and CDR2 YYEEEE. The CDR3 sequence is 16 residues long. The chain's CDR3 is CASSFSPGQGVFEAFF. Here the CDR3 DNA reads TGTGCCAGCAGCTTTTCCCCGGGACAGGGGGTATTTGAAGCTTTCTTT. The full variable domain, completed using reference TRBV5-6 and TRBJ1-1, is DAGVTQSPTHLIKTRGQQVTLRCSPKSGHDTVSWYQQALGQGPQFIFQYYEEEERQRGNFPDRFSGHQFPNYSSELNVNALLLGDSALYLCASSFSPGQGVFEAFFGQGTRLTVV.

This clonotype was counted at least ten times. The chain couples TRBV27 to TRBJ1-5; the D is unclear. CDR1 and CDR2 (germline): MNHEY, SMNVEV (reference sequence). CDR3 size: 13 residues. Trimming took 0 bases from V and 11 from J, leaving 11 bases between them. The CDR3 nucleotides read TGTGCCAGCAGTTTATCTTCGGGATCTTCCCAGCATTTT. It codes for CASSLSSGSSQHF.

This clonotype was detected many times. The chain has TRBV11-3 and TRBJ1-2; 8 bases align to TRBD1. Trimming at V came to 3 bases and at J to 4 bases, leaving 10 bases not matched to a gene. This CDR3 has 16 residues. Germline V CDR1 and CDR2: SGHNT, YENEEA. The CDR3 sequence: CASSFDAGTGIYGYTF. The CDR3 DNA is TGTGCCAGCAGCTTTGACGCCGGGACAGGAATCTATGGCTACACCTTC.

The chain uses TRBV28 and TRBJ2-7, with TRBD2 matching 9 bases. The CDR3 runs 16 residues. The V segment lost 3 bases and the J segment 4 bases; nucleotides outside the gene matches: 10. CDR1 MDHEN and CDR2 SYDVKM come from the germline V gene. The CDR3 DNA reads as TGTGCCAGCAGTTTTTCAGGCGGGAGGGTTAAATACGAGCAGTACTTC. Translated, it gives CASSFSGGRVKYEQYF.

The rearrangement uses TRBV29-1 and TRBJ2-1, with a possible D match to TRBD2 (5 bases). Germline V gene lookup returns CDR1 SQVTM and CDR2 ANQGSEA. V was clipped by 7 bases and J by 5 bases, with 9 bases between them. The CDR3 length is 11 residues. CDR3 sequence reads: CSAPGDNEQFF. CDR3 bases: TGCAGCGCCCCCGGGGACAATGAGCAGTTCTTC.

This clonotype was counted a few times. This chain joins TRBV25-1 and TRBJ2-2, with 10 bases fitting TRBD1. V lost 5 bases, J lost 6 bases, and 9 bases stayed unmatched. CDR1 and CDR2 from the germline V gene are MGHDK and SYGVNS. CDR3 length: 16 residues. CDR3 in DNA: TGTGCCAGCAGTCACCGGGACAGGGGAGGTGCCGGGGAGCTGTTTTTT. This sequence encodes CASSHRDRGGAGELFF.

This clonotype was detected once. A read error may produce the germline difference seen at one junction end. The genes are TRBV18 and TRBJ1-2; D may be TRBD1 (5 bases). Germline assignment: CDR1 KGHSH and CDR2 LQKENI. The CDR3 loop spans 16 amino acids. CDR3 sequence reads: CTSSPVGRGYSYGYTF. CDR3 in DNA: TGTACCAGCTCACCTGTGGGACGGGGGTACTCCTATGGCTACACCTTC.

This sequence joins TRBV11-2 and TRBJ2-1; D remains unclear. The V gene lost 3 bases and the J gene lost 8 bases, with 8 bases spanning the gap. The CDR3 sequence is 12 residues long. The germline V gene encodes CDR1 SGHAT and CDR2 FQNNGV. The CDR3 region is CASSFNRDEQFF. The CDR3 coding sequence is TGTGCCAGCAGCTTCAATAGAGATGAGCAGTTCTTC.

With respect to this clonotype: This may arise from a read error, as a much more abundant clone is one base away. The rearrangement uses TRBV2 and TRBJ2-5; D is unresolved. There are 13 residues in the CDR3. Germline V gene data show CDR1 as SNHLY and CDR2 as FYNNEI. CDR3 sequence: CASSWTHEETRYF. CDR3 DNA: TGTGCCAGCTCGTGGACCCACGAAGAGACCCGGTACTTC.

This clonotype was seen more than once but under ten times. The chain employs TRBV20-1 and TRBJ1-2; D gene ambiguous. CDR1 is DFQATT and CDR2 is SNEGSKA in the germline V gene (reference sequence). The CDR3 is 10 residues long. V was shortened by 2 bases and J by 6 bases, with 4 bases between the two germline ends. The CDR3 here is CSARFNGYTF. DNA for the CDR3: TGCAGTGCTAGATTTAATGGCTACACCTTC.

In this sample, this clonotype turned up many times. This chain joins TRBV6-2 or TRBV6-3 and TRBJ2-7, with TRBD2 as a possible D gene (6 bases). The CDR3 consists of 14 residues. Germline loops: CDR1 MNHEY, CDR2 SVGEGT. V was pared by 3 bases and J by 3 bases, with 12 bases between. DNA of the CDR3: TGTGCCAGCAGTTATCCCCCGGGAGTCTACGAGCAGTACTTC. It is translated as CASSYPPGVYEQYF.

Of note for this clonotype: One base away lies a much larger clone, so this may be a sequencing read error. V and J are TRBV15 and TRBJ1-5, with D unresolved. The CDR3 is made up of 13 amino acids. CDR1 and CDR2 (germline): LNHNV, YYDKDF (reference sequence). This CDR3 reads CATSRSDNHPQHF. The DNA of the CDR3 is TGTGCCACCAGCCGATCAGACAATCACCCCCAGCATTTT.

The chain is built from TRBV20-1 and TRBJ2-5; 7 bases map to TRBD1. The CDR3 sequence is 14 residues long. V gave up 6 bases and J gave up 5 bases; unmatched junction bases: 12. Germline V gives CDR1 DFQATT, CDR2 SNEGSKA (reference sequence). The CDR3 loop reads CSAGRQGRIETQYF. CDR3 DNA: TGCAGTGCAGGCAGACAGGGAAGAATTGAGACCCAGTACTTC.

This clonotype turned up a few times. This rearrangement joins TRBV11-2 to TRBJ2-1; perhaps D is TRBD1 or TRBD2 (5 bases each). Deletions cut 4 bases from V and 6 bases from J, with 25 bases between. This CDR3 is built from 18 residues. Germline CDR1 SGHAT, CDR2 FQNNGV. The CDR3 DNA reads as TGTGCCAGCAGCTACCGGGACGGCCATGGGCGGGTGATCAATGAGCAGTTCTTC. As protein: CASSYRDGHGRVINEQFF.

This clonotype was seen repeatedly, ten times or more. The chain joins TRBV7-9 to TRBJ2-7; 8 bases are a match to TRBD2. Trimming took 4 bases from V and 3 from J; bases not matched to a gene: 5. Germline CDR1 reads SEHNR; CDR2 reads FQNEAQ (reference sequence). The CDR3 length is 14 residues. In DNA, the CDR3 is TGTGCCAGCAGCTCCCCCGGGGGGGTCTACGAGCAGTACTTC. It translates to CASSSPGGVYEQYF.

On this clonotype: The junction departs from germline at one end; a sequencing error may be responsible. The chain couples TRBV7-9 to TRBJ2-1; 7 positions match TRBD2. Germline V CDR1 and CDR2: SEHNR, FQNEAQ (reference sequence). This CDR3 has 15 amino acids. The CDR3 sequence: CAGSSRGGSYNEQFF. For the CDR3, the DNA is TGTGCCGGCAGCTCGAGGGGAGGGTCATACAATGAGCAGTTCTTC.

This clonotype came up a few times. The chain couples TRBV20-1 to TRBJ2-4; 16 nucleotides match TRBD2. The CDR3 contains 17 residues. The V gene's germline CDR1 is DFQATT and CDR2 SNEGSKA (reference sequence). V was clipped by 2 bases and J by 6 bases; unmatched bases: 7. The CDR3 coding sequence is TGCAGTGCTAGATTGTTGGGACTAGCGGGAGGGGTAAACATTCAGTACTTC. The encoded protein is CSARLLGLAGGVNIQYF.

The genes are TRBV10-2 and TRBJ1-5; no clear D gene. The CDR3 is 13 amino acids. V was pared by 6 bases and J by 5 bases, with 11 bases between. Germline assignment: CDR1 WSHSY and CDR2 SAAADI. The CDR3 coding sequence is TGCGCCAGCAGGTTGCAGCTTTATCAGCCCCAGCATTTT. This translates into CASRLQLYQPQHF.

This clonotype was observed many times. CDR3 loop: CASSPRTGGKDNEQFF. The CDR3 DNA reads as TGTGCCAGCAGCCCCAGGACAGGGGGCAAGGACAATGAGCAGTTCTTC. The chain uses TRBV3-1 and TRBJ2-1; 11 nucleotides match TRBD1. The V gene end was trimmed by 4 bases and the J gene end by 5 bases; junction bases not matched to a gene: 7. Germline V gene data show CDR1 as LGHDT and CDR2 as YNNKEL (reference sequence). The CDR3 runs to 16 residues.

The chain recombines TRBV6-1 with TRBJ2-7, with D unclear. The germline gives CDR1 MNHNS, CDR2 SASEGT. With 6 bases removed from V and 0 bases from J, the gap between germline ends came to 15 bases. The CDR3 runs 15 residues. Here the CDR3 reads CASSQSLLTSYEQYF. The CDR3, as DNA: TGTGCCAGCAGCCAATCCCTCCTAACCTCCTACGAGCAGTACTTC.

This clonotype showed up many times. This chain uses TRBV2 with TRBJ1-5, with D perhaps matching TRBD1 (6 bases). This CDR3 has 13 residues. The V end lost 6 bases, the J end lost 7 bases, and 13 bases lay between the germline ends. Germline-derived CDR1 and CDR2 are SNHLY and FYNNEI. The CDR3 DNA is TGTGCCAGCAGGAACAGGGAAGGGCAGCCCCAGCATTTT. Its translation: CASRNREGQPQHF.

This chain joins TRBV2 and TRBJ1-4; D unresolved. The CDR3 extends over 15 amino acids. Per germline, CDR1 SNHLY and CDR2 FYNNEI. V was clipped by 8 bases and J by 8 bases, with 21 bases between them. CDR3 loop: CASSLVPLIDEKLFF. DNA for the CDR3: TGTGCCAGCTCTCTTGTGCCACTCATTGACGAAAAACTGTTTTTT.

A few counts support this clonotype. The gene calls are TRBV12-3 or TRBV12-4 and TRBJ2-3; D perhaps matches TRBD2 (5 bases). V was clipped by 5 bases and J by 2 bases, with 14 bases between them. The CDR3 sequence is 15 residues long. The CDR3 is CASSPPAGSTDTQYF. In nucleotides, the CDR3 is TGTGCCAGCAGTCCCCCGGCGGGCTCCACAGATACGCAGTATTTT.

This clonotype was counted a few times. CDR3 residues: CASSLWGDESQPQHF. CDR3 DNA sequence: TGTGCCAGCAGCTTATGGGGGGATGAGAGTCAGCCCCAGCATTTT. This chain joins TRBV7-9 and TRBJ1-5; perhaps TRBD1 as D (5 bases). This CDR3 region has 15 residues. Germline assignment: CDR1 SEHNR and CDR2 FQNEAQ (reference sequence). With 2 bases removed from V and 6 bases from J, the gap between germline ends came to 14 bases.